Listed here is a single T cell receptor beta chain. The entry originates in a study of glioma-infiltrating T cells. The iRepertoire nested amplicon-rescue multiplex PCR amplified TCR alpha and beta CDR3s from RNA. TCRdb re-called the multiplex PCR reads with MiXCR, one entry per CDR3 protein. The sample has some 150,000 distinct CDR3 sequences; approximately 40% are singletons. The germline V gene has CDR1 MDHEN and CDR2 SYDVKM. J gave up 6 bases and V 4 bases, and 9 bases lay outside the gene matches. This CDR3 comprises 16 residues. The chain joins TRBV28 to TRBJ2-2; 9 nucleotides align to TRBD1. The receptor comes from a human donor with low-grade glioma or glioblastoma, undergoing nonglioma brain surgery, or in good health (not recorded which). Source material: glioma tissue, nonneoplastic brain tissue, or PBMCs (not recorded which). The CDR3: CASSSGQGMRAGELFF. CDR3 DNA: TGTGCCAGCAGTTCCGGACAGGGGATGCGTGCCGGGGAGCTGTTTTTT.